This T cell receptor (beta chain) was identified during a study of T cell repertoires in aging, cancer and after chemotherapy. Broader study findings: In each cancer cohort, median generation probability increased across chemotherapy, suggesting thymic output rebounded. Untreated cancer patients had significantly lower blood TCR diversity than age-matched healthy donors.

Per germline, CDR1 LGHNA and CDR2 YSLEER. The CDR3 totals 14 residues. With 0 bases removed from V and 2 bases from J, the gap between germline ends came to 5 bases. TRB rearrangements spanning V, D and J were amplified using mixed TRB-A/B primers. TCRdb independently ran MiXCR on the multiplex PCR reads; one entry per CDR3 protein. The table shows around 2,000 distinct CDR3 sequences, with roughly 19% occurring only once. Amplification of TCR beta used genomic DNA extracted from peripheral blood. The table lists this clonotype with a few counts. Its antigen remains unidentified. The J gene is TRBJ2-1, the V gene TRBV4-3; no reliable D call. The clonotype was recovered from a human donor with a solid tumor. Material for sequencing was blood. The CDR3 nucleotides are TGCGCCAGCAGCCAAGATATCACCTACAATGAGCAGTTCTTC. It translates to CASSQDITYNEQFF.